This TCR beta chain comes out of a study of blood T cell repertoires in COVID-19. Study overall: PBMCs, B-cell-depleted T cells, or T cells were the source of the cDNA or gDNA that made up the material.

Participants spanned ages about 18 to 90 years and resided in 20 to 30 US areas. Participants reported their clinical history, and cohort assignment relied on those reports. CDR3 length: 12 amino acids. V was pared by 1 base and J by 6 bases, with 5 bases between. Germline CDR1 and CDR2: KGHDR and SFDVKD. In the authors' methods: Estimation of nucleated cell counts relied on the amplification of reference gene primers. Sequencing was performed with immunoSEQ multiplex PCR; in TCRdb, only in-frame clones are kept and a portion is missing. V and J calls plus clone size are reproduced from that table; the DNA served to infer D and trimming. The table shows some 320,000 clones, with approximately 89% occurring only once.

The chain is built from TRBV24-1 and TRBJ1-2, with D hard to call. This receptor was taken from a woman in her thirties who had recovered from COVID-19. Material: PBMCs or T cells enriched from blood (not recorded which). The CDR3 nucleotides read TGTGCCACCAGTGATTTCTCTAATGGCTACACCTTC. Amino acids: CATSDFSNGYTF.